This T cell receptor beta chain stems from a study of Ad26.COV2.S vaccination and SARS-CoV-2 variants. Treatment defined: 15 to 20 received Ad26.COV2.S at low or high dose, single or two shots; about 5 received placebo; per-sample allocation not given. All samples were drawn on day 63, counting from the first vaccine or placebo injection. Profiling relied on immunoSEQ multiplex PCR, and the TCRdb table lists in-frame clones only, not all of them. The sample consists of roughly 300,000 clones, 88% of them appearing once. V was pared by 4 bases and J by 5 bases, with 6 bases of the junction left unmatched. The CDR3 sequence is 16 residues long. The V gene's germline CDR1 is LGHDT and CDR2 YNNKEL (reference sequence).

The clonotype was recovered from a person aged 18-60 years who received the Ad26.COV2.S COVID-19 vaccine or a placebo. The sequences come from peripheral blood, collected in a trial of Ad26.COV2.S vaccine versus placebo. The J gene is TRBJ2-2, the V gene TRBV3-1 (or the pseudogene TRBV3-2); TRBD2 aligns across 11 bases. CDR3 region: CASSPGTSGTTGELFF. In nucleotides, the CDR3 is TGTGCCAGCAGCCCCGGGACTAGCGGAACTACCGGGGAGCTGTTTTTT.